The 14 T cell receptor beta chains below all came from one sample that was sequenced in a study of cytomegalovirus exposure and HLA in healthy donors. Amplification used 60 Vbeta primers and 13 Jbeta primers. Sequencing used immunoSEQ multiplex PCR; TCRdb keeps in-frame clones, though not all of them. The sample records around 200,000 clones, roughly 80% being singletons. The specimen was PBMCs. These receptors originate from a man in his forties in good health and CMV-seronegative.

V usage is TRBV5-1 and J usage is TRBJ2-1; D is possibly TRBD2 (5 bases). Germline values: CDR1 SGHRS, CDR2 YFSETQ. The CDR3 loop spans 14 amino acids. Trimming pared 0 bases from V and 7 bases from J, leaving 11 bases between. CDR3 DNA: TGCGCCAGCAGCTTGGCATCTAGCAGGAATGAGCAGTTCTTC. Its translation: CASSLASSRNEQFF.

The rearrangement uses TRBV10-2 and TRBJ2-1; 10 positions match TRBD2. There are 13 residues in the CDR3. From germline, CDR1 is WSHSY and CDR2 SAAADI. V shed 6 bases and J 8 bases; nucleotides not matched to a gene: 4. CDR3 nucleotide sequence: TGCGCCAGCAGATCTAGCGGGAGTGATGAGCAGTTCTTC. Its protein product is CASRSSGSDEQFF.

V usage is TRBV19 and J usage is TRBJ1-1, with D possibly TRBD1 on 5 matching bases. Per germline, CDR1 LNHDA and CDR2 SQIVND (reference sequence). There are 14 residues in the CDR3. Trimming left V 2 bases short and J 4 bases short, with 11 bases between. The CDR3 reads CASSISQGSTEAFF. The DNA of the CDR3 is TGTGCCAGTAGTATATCGCAGGGTAGCACTGAAGCTTTCTTT.

Here the CDR3 reads CASSQDPAGEYNEQFF. CDR3 nucleotide sequence: TGCGCCAGCAGCCAAGATCCAGCGGGGGAATACAATGAGCAGTTCTTC. The chain carries TRBV4-3 and TRBJ2-1, with 8 positions matching TRBD2. Germline V gene sequence: CDR1 LGHNA, CDR2 YSLEER. V gave up 0 bases and J gave up 4 bases; unmatched junction bases: 5. The CDR3 is made up of 16 amino acids.

The J gene is TRBJ2-1, the V gene TRBV19, with 8 bases matching TRBD2. From germline, CDR1 is LNHDA and CDR2 SQIVND (reference sequence). The V gene end was trimmed by 5 bases and the J gene end by 6 bases; junction bases not matched to a gene: 6. The CDR3 is 14 amino acids. The CDR3 nucleotides are TGTGCCAGTAGTGCAGGGACTAGAGTCAATGAGCAGTTCTTC. Its translation is CASSAGTRVNEQFF.

The chain recombines TRBV4-3 with TRBJ2-1, with 12 bases matching TRBD1. The CDR3 length is 16 residues. CDR1 and CDR2 from the germline V gene are LGHNA and YSLEER. Unmatched junction bases numbered 9, after V lost 3 bases and J lost 9 bases. CDR3 residues: CASSHSRDRGHFEQFF. DNA of the CDR3: TGCGCCAGCAGCCATAGCCGGGACAGGGGGCATTTTGAGCAGTTCTTC.

The rearrangement uses TRBV7-3 and TRBJ1-1; TRBD1 is a possible D gene (5 bases). The CDR3 is made up of 15 amino acids. Germline V gives CDR1 SGHTA, CDR2 FQGTGA. V lost 5 bases to trimming and J lost 4 bases, with 17 bases between them. The CDR3 sequence: CASSRGGERSTEAFF. The DNA for the CDR3 is TGTGCCAGCAGCCGAGGAGGGGAGAGAAGCACTGAAGCTTTCTTT.

The chain joins TRBV11-1 to TRBJ2-7; TRBD1 aligns across 9 bases. V was clipped by 2 bases and J by 3 bases; unmatched bases: 8. The CDR3 is 16 residues long. In germline, CDR1 is SGHAT, CDR2 FQDESV (reference sequence). The CDR3 DNA sequence: TGTGCCAGCAGCTTATTCGCCCGGACAGGGGACTACGAGCAGTACTTC. Translation gives CASSLFARTGDYEQYF.

V gene TRBV28 combines with J gene TRBJ1-4; D unresolved. The CDR3 length is 16 residues. The germline gives CDR1 MDHEN, CDR2 SYDVKM. Trimming left V 11 bases short and J 0 bases short, with 19 bases between. The CDR3 is CAVWGGNWATNEKLFF. CDR3 sequence (DNA): TGTGCCGTCTGGGGAGGGAATTGGGCAACTAATGAAAAACTGTTTTTT.

The chain recombines TRBV2 with TRBJ1-2; D is undetermined. Per germline, CDR1 SNHLY and CDR2 FYNNEI. V lost 6 bases and J 8 bases, leaving 10 bases between the germline ends. This CDR3 spans 11 amino acids. The DNA for the CDR3 is TGTGCCAGCAGAGCGATCGGGGGCTACACCTTC. It specifies CASRAIGGYTF.

The chain joins TRBV29-1 to TRBJ1-1, with D perhaps matching TRBD1 (5 bases). The V gene's germline CDR1 is SQVTM and CDR2 ANQGSEA. V dropped 5 bases and J dropped 11 bases, with 15 bases sitting between them. This CDR3 spans 11 amino acids. CDR3 residues: CSVSQGIWAFF. The DNA of the CDR3 is TGCAGCGTTTCTCAGGGAATATGGGCTTTCTTT.

The chain couples TRBV7-8 to TRBJ1-1; D remains unclear. There are 11 residues in the CDR3. Trimming left V 6 bases short and J 1 base short, with 3 bases between. Germline CDR1 and CDR2: SGHVS and FQNEAQ. The CDR3, as DNA: TGTGCCAGCAGTCAGAACACTGAAGCTTTCTTT. The encoded protein is CASSQNTEAFF.

The J gene is TRBJ1-5, the V gene TRBV29-1; 10 nucleotides agree with TRBD1. With V trimmed by 6 bases and J by 9 bases, 17 bases remained unmatched. Germline loops: CDR1 SQVTM, CDR2 ANQGSEA. The CDR3 contains 16 residues. CDR3 bases: TGCAGCGTGTCCGGGACAGGGGCCTCGGCCAAGATGCCCCAGCATTTT. It specifies CSVSGTGASAKMPQHF.

About this clone: A junction boundary mismatches the germline segment, possibly from a read error. The rearrangement links TRBV18 to TRBJ1-1, with 9 nucleotides matching TRBD1. CDR3 length: 16 residues. Looked up from germline, CDR1 is KGHSH and CDR2 is LQKENI. CDR3 loop: CASSSPGQGVNTEAFF. CDR3 in DNA: TGTGCCAGCTCATCACCGGGACAGGGAGTAAACACTGAAGCTTTCTTT.